Presented here are 5 T cell receptor beta chains from one specimen sequenced in a study of blood T cell repertoires in COVID-19. The table came from immunoSEQ multiplex PCR; TCRdb's copy has only in-frame clones and leaves some out. The sample consists of tens of thousands of clones, approximately 80% of them appearing once. Sequenced material: peripheral blood. The receptor source for this set is a man aged 55-75 years with active or convalescent COVID-19.

This sequence joins TRBV30 and TRBJ2-5; perhaps TRBD1 as D (6 bases). There are 13 residues in the CDR3. CDR1 is GTSNPN, CDR2 SVGIG, per germline (reference sequence). Between the trimmed V and J ends, which lost 3 bases and 2 bases, there was a span of 10 bases. As DNA, the CDR3 is TGTGCCTGGAGGAAGGGGGTGCAAGAGACCCAGTACTTC. Translated: CAWRKGVQETQYF.

This chain links TRBV29-1 with TRBJ2-5, with D perhaps matching TRBD1 (5 bases). V lost 5 bases and J lost 0, with 10 bases in between. The V gene's germline CDR1 is SQVTM and CDR2 ANQGSEA. The length of the CDR3 is 13 residues. The CDR3 is CSVNRGHQETQYF. The CDR3, as DNA: TGCAGCGTTAATAGGGGCCACCAAGAGACCCAGTACTTC.

The gene calls are TRBV6-2 or TRBV6-3 and TRBJ1-1; possible D gene TRBD1, 6 bases. Deletions cut 5 bases from V and 5 bases from J, with 15 bases between. Germline CDR1 reads MNHEY; CDR2 reads SVGEGT. The CDR3 totals 14 residues. CDR3 residues: CASSEDSGRTEAFF. The CDR3 DNA is TGTGCCAGCAGTGAGGACAGTGGTAGGACTGAAGCTTTCTTT.

The J gene is TRBJ2-3, the V gene TRBV18, with TRBD2 matching 8 bases. The CDR3 spans 16 residues. CDR1 KGHSH and CDR2 LQKENI come from the germline V gene. With 0 bases clipped from V and 6 bases from J, the junction kept 8 bases outside the gene matches. In DNA, the CDR3 is TGTGCCAGCTCACCACCCGGGACTAGTAATGGTGATACGCAGTATTTT. Amino acids: CASSPPGTSNGDTQYF.

The genes are TRBV29-1 and TRBJ1-2; 10 bases are a match to TRBD1. The CDR3 is made up of 17 amino acids. Germline V gene lookup returns CDR1 SQVTM and CDR2 ANQGSEA. The ends lost 6 bases at V and 0 bases at J; junction bases unmatched: 13. This CDR3 reads CSVSGTGVFRANYGYTF. The DNA for the CDR3 is TGCAGCGTATCCGGGACAGGGGTTTTCAGGGCTAACTATGGCTACACCTTC.